Below are 3 T cell receptor beta chains sequenced from a single sample in a study of beta chain features in type 1 diabetes. Study results and caveats: TCRB CDR3s were moderately but significantly shorter in Type 1 diabetes patients in all four CD4+ subsets.

No antigen is known for these receptors. The entirety of the isolated RNA underwent reverse transcription, so expressed TCRB transcripts were sequenced. Libraries were prepared by immunoSEQ multiplex PCR; TCRdb keeps only in-frame clonotypes and omits some of them. Of 45,000 to 60,000 clones listed, 55% to 75% are singletons. What was sequenced was stem cell memory CD4+ T cells from blood. These receptors were taken from a woman aged 25 to 39 with type 1 diabetes.

The chain uses TRBV5-8 and TRBJ2-6, with 7 bases aligning to TRBD2. The CDR3 runs 18 residues. Germline loops: CDR1 SGHTS, CDR2 YDEGEE. The V gene end was trimmed by 2 bases and the J gene end by 3 bases; junction bases not matched to a gene: 11. As DNA, the CDR3 is TGTGCCAGCAGCTTCACCCGACTAGCTCCCTTTGGGGCCAACGTCCTGACTTTC. Residues: CASSFTRLAPFGANVLTF. Using reference TRBV5-8 and TRBJ2-6 for the parts outside the CDR3, the full variable domain is EAGVTQSPTHLIKTRGQQATLRCSPISGHTSVYWYQQALGLGLQFLLWYDEGEERNRGNFPPRFSGRQFPNYSSELNVNALELEDSALYLCASSFTRLAPFGANVLTFGAGSRLTVL.

The chain recombines TRBV7-3 with TRBJ2-2, with 7 bases identical to TRBD2. V dropped 4 bases and J dropped 5; count of bases not matched to a gene: 10. The germline V gene has CDR1 SGHTA and CDR2 FQGTGA. The CDR3 sequence is 16 residues long. The CDR3 reads CASSSPGEGRTGELFF. The CDR3 nucleotides are TGTGCCAGCAGCTCCCCGGGGGAGGGGCGTACCGGGGAGCTGTTTTTT.

This clone turned up a few times. The chain joins TRBV11-2 to TRBJ2-7; TRBD1 aligns across 9 bases. Germline-derived CDR1 and CDR2 are SGHAT and FQNNGV. V lost 5 bases and J lost 3; bases outside the gene matches: 8. The CDR3 consists of 15 residues. The CDR3 DNA reads TGTGCCAGCAGCGCGGACAGGGGTAGTTTCTACGAGCAGTACTTC. Its translation is CASSADRGSFYEQYF. The full variable domain, completed using reference TRBV11-2 and TRBJ2-7, is EAGVAQSPRYKIIEKRQSVAFWCNPISGHATLYWYQQILGQGPKLLIQFQNNGVVDDSQLPKDRFSAERLKGVDSTLKIQPAKLEDSAVYLCASSADRGSFYEQYFGPGTRLTVT.